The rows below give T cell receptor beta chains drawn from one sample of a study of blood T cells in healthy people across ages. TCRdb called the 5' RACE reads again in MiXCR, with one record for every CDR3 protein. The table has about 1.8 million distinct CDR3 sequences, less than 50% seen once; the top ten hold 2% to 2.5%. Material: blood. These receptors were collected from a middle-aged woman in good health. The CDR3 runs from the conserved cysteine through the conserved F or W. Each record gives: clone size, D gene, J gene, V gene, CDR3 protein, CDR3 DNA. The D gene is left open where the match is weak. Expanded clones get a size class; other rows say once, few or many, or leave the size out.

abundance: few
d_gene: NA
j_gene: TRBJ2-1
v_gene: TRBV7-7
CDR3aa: CASSVEGGHEQFF
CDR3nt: TGTGCTAGCAGCGTAGAGGGGGGTCATGAGCAGTTCTTC

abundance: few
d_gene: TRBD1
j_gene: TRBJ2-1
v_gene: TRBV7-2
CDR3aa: CASSRTGTGVNEQFF
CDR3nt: TGTGCCAGCAGCCGGACCGGGACAGGGGTTAATGAGCAGTTCTTC

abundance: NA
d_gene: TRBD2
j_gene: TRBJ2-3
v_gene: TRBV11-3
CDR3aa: CASSLDPPGLAGSTDTQYF
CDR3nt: TGTGCCAGCAGCTTAGATCCTCCGGGACTAGCGGGCTCCACAGATACGCAGTATTTT

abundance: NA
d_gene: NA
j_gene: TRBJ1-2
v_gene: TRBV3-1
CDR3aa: CASSQVPRSGYTF
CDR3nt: TGTGCCAGCAGCCAAGTGCCCCGGAGTGGCTACACCTTC

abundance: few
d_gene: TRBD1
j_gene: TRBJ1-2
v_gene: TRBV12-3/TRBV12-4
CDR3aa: CASSFATGGIYGYTF
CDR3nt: TGTGCCAGCAGTTTTGCGACAGGGGGAATCTATGGCTACACCTTC

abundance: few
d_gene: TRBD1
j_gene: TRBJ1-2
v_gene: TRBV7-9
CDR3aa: CASRTGEGYTF
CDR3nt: TGTGCCAGCAGGACAGGGGAAGGCTACACCTTC

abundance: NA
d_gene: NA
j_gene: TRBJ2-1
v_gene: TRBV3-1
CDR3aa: CASSQRTRDEQFF
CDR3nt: TGTGCCAGCAGCCAACGAACTAGGGATGAGCAGTTCTTC

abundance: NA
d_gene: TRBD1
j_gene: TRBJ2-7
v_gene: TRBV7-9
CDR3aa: CASSLGGTVDEQYF
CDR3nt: TGTGCCAGCAGCTTAGGGGGGACAGTGGACGAGCAGTACTTC

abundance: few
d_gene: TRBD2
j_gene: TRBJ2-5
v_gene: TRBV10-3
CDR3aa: CAISGGGEQETQYF
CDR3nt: TGTGCCATCAGTGGGGGAGGGGAACAAGAGACCCAGTACTTC

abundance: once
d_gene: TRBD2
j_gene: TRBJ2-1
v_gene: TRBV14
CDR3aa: CASSAIAGASNEQFF
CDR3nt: TGTGCCAGCAGCGCCATAGCGGGGGCATCCAATGAGCAGTTCTTC

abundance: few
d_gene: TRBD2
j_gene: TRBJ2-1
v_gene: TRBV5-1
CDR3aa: CASSLTPGLAGGYNEQFF
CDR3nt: TGCGCCAGCAGCTTGACCCCGGGACTAGCGGGGGGGTACAATGAGCAGTTCTTC

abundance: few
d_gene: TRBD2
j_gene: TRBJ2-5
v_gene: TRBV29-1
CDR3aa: CSVEVLAGGPETQYF
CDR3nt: TGCAGCGTTGAAGTACTAGCGGGGGGGCCGGAGACCCAGTACTTC

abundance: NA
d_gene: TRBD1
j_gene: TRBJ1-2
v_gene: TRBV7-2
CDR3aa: CVSSLALKQGRGYGYTF
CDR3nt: TGTGTCAGCAGCTTAGCACTAAAACAGGGGAGGGGGTATGGCTACACCTTC

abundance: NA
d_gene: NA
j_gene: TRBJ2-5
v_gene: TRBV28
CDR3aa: CASSHRDGQETQYF
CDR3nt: TGTGCCAGCAGCCACCGGGACGGCCAAGAGACCCAGTACTTC

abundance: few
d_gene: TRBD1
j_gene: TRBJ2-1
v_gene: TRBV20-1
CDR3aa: CSARNLRGSSYNEQFF
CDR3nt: TGCAGTGCCCGAAACCTCAGGGGGAGCTCCTACAATGAGCAGTTCTTC

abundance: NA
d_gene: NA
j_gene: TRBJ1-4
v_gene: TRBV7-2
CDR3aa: CASSLDGSRNEKLFF
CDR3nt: TGTGCCAGCAGCTTAGATGGCAGCCGTAATGAAAAACTGTTTTTT

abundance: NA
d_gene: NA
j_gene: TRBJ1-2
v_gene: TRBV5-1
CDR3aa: CASSLHQGDGYTF
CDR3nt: TGCGCCAGCAGCTTGCACCAGGGTGATGGCTACACCTTC

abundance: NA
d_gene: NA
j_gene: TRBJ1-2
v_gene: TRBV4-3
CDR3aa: CASSQDQGLNYGYTF
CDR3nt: TGCGCCAGCAGCCAAGATCAGGGGCTCAACTATGGCTACACCTTC

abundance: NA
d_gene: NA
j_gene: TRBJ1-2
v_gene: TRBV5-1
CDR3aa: CASSREQGSGYTF
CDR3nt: TGCGCCAGCAGCCGCGAACAGGGTTCTGGCTACACCTTC

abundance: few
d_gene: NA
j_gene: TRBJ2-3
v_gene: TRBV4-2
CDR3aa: CASSQIRPGGHPPGTDTQYF
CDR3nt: TGTGCCAGCAGCCAAATCCGCCCCGGGGGGCACCCTCCCGGAACAGATACGCAGTATTTT

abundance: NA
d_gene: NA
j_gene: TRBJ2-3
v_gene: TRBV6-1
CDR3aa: CASRGSPTGDTQYF
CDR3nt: TGTGCCAGCAGGGGCAGTCCTACGGGGGATACGCAGTATTTT

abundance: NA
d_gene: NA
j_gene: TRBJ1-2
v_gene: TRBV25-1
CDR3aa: CASSWNTDGYTF
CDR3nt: TGTGCCAGCAGTTGGAATACGGATGGCTACACCTTC

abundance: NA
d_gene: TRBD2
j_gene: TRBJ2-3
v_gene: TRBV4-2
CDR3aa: CASSQVGGGADTQYF
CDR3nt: TGTGCCAGCAGCCAAGTCGGCGGGGGAGCAGATACGCAGTATTTT